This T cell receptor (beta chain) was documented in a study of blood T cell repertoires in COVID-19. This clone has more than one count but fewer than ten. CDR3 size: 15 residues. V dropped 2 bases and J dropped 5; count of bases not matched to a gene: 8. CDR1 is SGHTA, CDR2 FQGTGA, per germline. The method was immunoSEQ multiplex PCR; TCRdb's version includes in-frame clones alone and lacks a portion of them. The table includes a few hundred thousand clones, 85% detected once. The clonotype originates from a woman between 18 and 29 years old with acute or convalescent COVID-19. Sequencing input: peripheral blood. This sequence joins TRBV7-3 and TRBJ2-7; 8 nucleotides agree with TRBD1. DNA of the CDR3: TGTGCCAGCAGCTTATCAGGGGGCAGTGGTGACGAGCAGTACTTC. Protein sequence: CASSLSGGSGDEQYF. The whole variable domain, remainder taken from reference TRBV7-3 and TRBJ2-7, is GAGVSQTPSNKVTEKGKYVELRCDPISGHTALYWYRQSLGQGPEFLIYFQGTGAADDSGLPNDRFFAVRPEGSVSTLKIQRTERGDSAVYLCASSLSGGSGDEQYFGPGTRLTVT.